The sequence of this TCR beta chain was determined in a study of blood T cell repertoires in COVID-19. Germline CDR1 reads SQVTM; CDR2 reads ANQGSEA. The CDR3 covers 13 residues. J lost 2 bases, V lost 2 bases, and 3 bases had no gene match. Methods used by the authors: Amplification of reference gene primers was used by the study to estimate nucleated cell counts. TCRdb's copy holds only in-frame clones and misses some; the assay was immunoSEQ multiplex PCR. That table furnishes V, J and clone size, whereas the DNA furnished D and trimming. The data contain hundreds of thousands of clones, approximately 83% of them seen just once; the ten biggest clones take up approximately 9%.

This sequence joins TRBV29-1 and TRBJ2-7; 7 nucleotides agree with TRBD1. The source material was peripheral blood. The clonotype originates from a woman in her fifties or sixties who had recovered from COVID-19. The chain's CDR3 is CSVETGVTYEQYF. In DNA form, the CDR3 reads TGCAGCGTTGAAACAGGGGTTACCTACGAGCAGTACTTC.